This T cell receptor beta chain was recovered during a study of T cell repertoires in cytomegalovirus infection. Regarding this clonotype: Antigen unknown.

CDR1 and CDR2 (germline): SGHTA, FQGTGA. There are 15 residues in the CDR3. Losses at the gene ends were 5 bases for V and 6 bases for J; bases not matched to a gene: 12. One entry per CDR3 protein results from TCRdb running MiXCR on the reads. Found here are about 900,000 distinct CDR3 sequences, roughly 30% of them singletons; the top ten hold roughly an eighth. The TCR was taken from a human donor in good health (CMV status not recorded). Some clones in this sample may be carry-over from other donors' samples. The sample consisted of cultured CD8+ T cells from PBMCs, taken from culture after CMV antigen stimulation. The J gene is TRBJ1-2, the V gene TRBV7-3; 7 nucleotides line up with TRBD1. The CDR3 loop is CASSPPGGVGNGYTF. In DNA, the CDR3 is TGTGCCAGCAGCCCCCCAGGGGGGGTGGGGAATGGCTACACCTTC.